This TCR beta chain was found in a study of Ad26.COV2.S vaccination and SARS-CoV-2 variants. For the study at large: This donor came from the COV1001 trial of Ad26.COV2.S. Notes on the study in general: Assessments of TCR breadth and depth may have underestimated the total T cell responses. With respect to non-spike TCR breadth, vaccine and placebo recipients were similar. Recipients given vaccine exceeded placebo recipients in spike-specific TCR breadth.

On this clone itself: The antigen is unknown.

The method was immunoSEQ multiplex PCR; TCRdb's version includes in-frame clones alone and lacks a portion of them. The sample lists approximately 420,000 clones; 88% were seen once. Treatment specified: around 19 received Ad26.COV2.S at low or high dose, single or two shots; 5 received placebo; per-sample allocation not given. Repertoires come from day 63 after the first vaccine or placebo injection. The length of the CDR3 is 16 residues. Looked up from germline, CDR1 is MGHRA and CDR2 is YSYEKL. V lost 4 bases and J lost 6; bases outside the gene matches: 9. This TCR came from a person between 18 and 60 years old who received the Ad26.COV2.S COVID-19 vaccine or a placebo. The material was peripheral blood, obtained in a trial of Ad26.COV2.S vaccine versus placebo. The rearrangement joins TRBV4-1 to TRBJ1-5, with 10 bases matching TRBD1. The CDR3 nucleotides read TGCGCCAGCAGCCGTTGGACAGGGGGACCTAGTCAGCCCCAGCATTTT. It codes for CASSRWTGGPSQPQHF.